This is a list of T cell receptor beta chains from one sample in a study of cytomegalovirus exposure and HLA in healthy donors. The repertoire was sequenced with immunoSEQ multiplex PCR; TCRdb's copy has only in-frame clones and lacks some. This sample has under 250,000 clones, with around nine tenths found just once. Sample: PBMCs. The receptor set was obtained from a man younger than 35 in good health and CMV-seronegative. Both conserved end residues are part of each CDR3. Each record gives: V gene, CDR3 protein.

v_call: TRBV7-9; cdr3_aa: CASSLVLGPFNQPQHF
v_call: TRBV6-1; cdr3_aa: CASSEMASGRLLATYEQYF
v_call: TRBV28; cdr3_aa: CASTRTIWEELFF
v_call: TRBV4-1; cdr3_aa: CASSQVTGGSNYGYTF
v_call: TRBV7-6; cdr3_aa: CASSLSRGQTQYF
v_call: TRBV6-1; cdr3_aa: CASRSLTGDSYEQYF
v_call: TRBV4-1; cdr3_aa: CASSQGDRGNTEAFF
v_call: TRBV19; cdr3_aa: CASKSGRAVDSGNTIYF
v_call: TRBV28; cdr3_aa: CASRDGGDTGELFF
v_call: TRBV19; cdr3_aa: CASSALGQALATNEKLFF
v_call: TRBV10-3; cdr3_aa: CAISRTGGNYGYTF
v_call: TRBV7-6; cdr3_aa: CASSPGQSQPQHF
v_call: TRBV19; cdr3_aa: CASKQDLANYGYTF
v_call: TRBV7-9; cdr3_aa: CASSVGPDRIYNEQFF
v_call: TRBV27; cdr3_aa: CASRESGGPTQYF
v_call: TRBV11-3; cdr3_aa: CASSGLAGANEQFF
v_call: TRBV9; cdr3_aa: CASSVDGRVSNEQFF
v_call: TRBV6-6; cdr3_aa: CASSYRERGNEQYF
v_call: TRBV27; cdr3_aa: CASSLGQGNQPQHF
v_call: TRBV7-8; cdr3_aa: CASSLILAGAYGYTF
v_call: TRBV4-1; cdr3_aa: CASSQGTGPVNSPLHF
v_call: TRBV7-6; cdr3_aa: CASSLALGLANTGELFF
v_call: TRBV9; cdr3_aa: CASSVGAGGELFF
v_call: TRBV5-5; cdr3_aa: CASSLLLVGEQFF
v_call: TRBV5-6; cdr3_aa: CASSSVSGGFHYEQYF
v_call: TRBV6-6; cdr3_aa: CASSWGLDAQYF
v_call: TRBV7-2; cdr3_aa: CASSLMGVSYNEQFF
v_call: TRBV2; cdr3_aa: CASSETTGSDTQYF
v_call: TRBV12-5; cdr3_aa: CATCEGGRRGETQYF
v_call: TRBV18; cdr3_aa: CASSPSDTYTEAFF
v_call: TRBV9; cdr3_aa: CASSVSPGQGETQYF
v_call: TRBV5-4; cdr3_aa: CASSPRSGSYEQYF
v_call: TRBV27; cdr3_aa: CASSTIAGSTDTQYF
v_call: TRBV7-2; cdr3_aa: CASSHSGGTYEQYF
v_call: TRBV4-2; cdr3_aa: CASSQEGDSKNIQYF
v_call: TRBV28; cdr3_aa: CASSPHLGLGQPQHF